This entry lists 24 T cell receptor beta chains sequenced from one sample in a study of cytomegalovirus exposure and HLA in healthy donors. PCR was performed using 60 Vbeta and 13 Jbeta primers. Assay: immunoSEQ multiplex PCR; the TCRdb copy retains only in-frame clones and omits some. Among fewer than 95,000 clones listed, roughly two thirds were seen once. Sequenced input: PBMCs. The origin of the receptors is a woman under 40 in good health and CMV-seronegative.

This clone occurred a few times. The chain carries TRBV2 and TRBJ2-2; D gene unclear. Germline values: CDR1 SNHLY, CDR2 FYNNEI. The CDR3 totals 12 residues. V shed 4 bases and J shed 6 bases, with 6 bases lying between them. The CDR3, as DNA: TGTGCCAGCAGTGGGCACCCCGGGGAGCTGTTTTTT. This encodes CASSGHPGELFF.

As regards this clone: The same CDR3 also results from other DNA sequences found in this sample. This chain connects TRBV18 to TRBJ2-7, with 9 bases lining up with TRBD1. V shed 3 bases and J 3 bases; nucleotides not matched to a gene: 3. The CDR3 spans 14 residues. CDR1 is KGHSH, CDR2 LQKENI, per germline. This CDR3 is CASSPGTGNYEQYF. In nucleotides, the CDR3 is TGTGCCAGCTCACCTGGGACAGGGAACTACGAGCAGTACTTC.

The chain links TRBV6-1 to TRBJ1-2; D is undetermined. V was trimmed by 10 bases and J by 2 bases, leaving 8 bases between them. This CDR3 is 11 amino acids long. Looked up from germline, CDR1 is MNHNS and CDR2 is SASEGT. The CDR3 nucleotides read TGTGCCAATAGAGGGAACTATGGCTACACCTTC. This gives the protein CANRGNYGYTF.

V and J are TRBV19 and TRBJ2-7; weak D call: TRBD2 (6 bases). The germline V gene has CDR1 LNHDA and CDR2 SQIVND (reference sequence). V lost 3 bases and J 6 bases, leaving 15 bases between the germline ends. This CDR3 spans 14 amino acids. The CDR3 here is CASSMLQGGGEQYF. CDR3 in DNA: TGTGCCAGTAGTATGCTGCAGGGAGGTGGCGAGCAGTACTTC.

Only a few counts were recorded for this clone. The rearrangement links TRBV11-3 to TRBJ2-5; a possible D gene is TRBD2 (5 bases). V lost 5 bases to trimming and J lost 1 base, with 11 bases between them. This CDR3 is built from 14 residues. CDR1 and CDR2 (germline): SGHNT, YENEEA. In nucleotides, the CDR3 is TGTGCCAGCAGCCCCGGAGGCGGCCAAGAGACCCAGTACTTC. Protein product: CASSPGGGQETQYF. The full variable domain, completed using reference TRBV11-3 and TRBJ2-5, is EAGVVQSPRYKIIEKKQPVAFWCNPISGHNTLYWYLQNLGQGPELLIRYENEEAVDDSQLPKDRFSAERLKGVDSTLKIQPAELGDSAVYLCASSPGGGQETQYFGPGTRLLVL.

The CDR3 DNA is TGTGCCAGTACTTTCAGGGGAGCGGATCAGCCCCAGCATTTT. This translates into CASTFRGADQPQHF. The gene calls are TRBV19 and TRBJ1-5; D possibly corresponds to TRBD1 (6 bases). V was pared by 7 bases and J by 5 bases, with 15 bases between. The CDR3 runs to 14 residues. Germline assignment: CDR1 LNHDA and CDR2 SQIVND (reference sequence).

J is TRBJ1-5 and V is TRBV19, with TRBD1 as a possible D gene (5 bases). Germline assignment: CDR1 LNHDA and CDR2 SQIVND (reference sequence). Deletions cut 6 bases from V and 1 base from J, with 7 bases between. CDR3 length: 13 amino acids. For the CDR3, the DNA is TGTGCCAGTAGGGGGCGAAGCAATCAGCCCCAGCATTTT. Its translation: CASRGRSNQPQHF.

The chain uses TRBV5-4 and TRBJ2-1, with D tentatively TRBD2 (6 bases). The V gene's germline CDR1 is SGHNT and CDR2 YYREEE (reference sequence). The CDR3 has 14 amino acids. The V end was cut by 4 bases, the J end by 4 bases, with 12 bases between. The CDR3 DNA follows: TGTGCCAGCAGCCCGGGGGTAGGATACAATGAGCAGTTCTTC. As protein: CASSPGVGYNEQFF. The entire variable domain, with the rest obtained from reference TRBV5-4 and TRBJ2-1, is as follows: ETGVTQSPTHLIKTRGQQVTLRCSSQSGHNTVSWYQQALGQGPQFIFQYYREEENGRGNFPPRFSGLQFPNYSSELNVNALELDDSALYLCASSPGVGYNEQFFGPGTRLTVL.

V gene TRBV5-1 combines with J gene TRBJ1-4, with a possible D match to TRBD1 (5 bases). The CDR3 spans 16 residues. The germline V gene encodes CDR1 SGHRS and CDR2 YFSETQ. Deletions cut 2 bases from V and 7 bases from J, with 18 bases between. CDR3 sequence: CASSFGIDSLGEKLFF. Here the CDR3 DNA reads TGCGCCAGCAGCTTCGGTATTGACAGTTTGGGTGAAAAACTGTTTTTT.

The chain employs TRBV6-1 and TRBJ1-3; D perhaps matches TRBD1 (5 bases). Trimming stripped 7 bases from V and 4 bases from J, with 14 bases between. Germline V gene data show CDR1 as MNHNS and CDR2 as SASEGT. This CDR3 has 14 amino acids. The CDR3 DNA follows: TGTGCCAGCACCGTGGGGGGTGGGGGAAACACCATATATTTT. This encodes CASTVGGGGNTIYF.

V gene TRBV19 combines with J gene TRBJ2-3; weak D call: TRBD2 (6 bases). Per the germline V gene, CDR1 is LNHDA and CDR2 is SQIVND (reference sequence). V shed 10 bases and J shed 3 bases, with 23 bases lying between them. There are 16 residues in the CDR3. CDR3 DNA sequence: TGTGCCACTAAGACCCGGGGACTCCCCAGGACAGATACGCAGTATTTT. It specifies CATKTRGLPRTDTQYF.

The chain recombines TRBV6-5 with TRBJ2-3, with 16 bases aligning to TRBD2. J lost 4 bases, V lost 2 bases, and 0 bases had no gene match. The CDR3 spans 16 residues. In germline, CDR1 is MNHEY, CDR2 SVGAGI. DNA of the CDR3: TGTGCCAGCAGTTACGGGACTAGCGGGGGGGCAGATACGCAGTATTTT. It yields the protein CASSYGTSGGADTQYF.

The genes are TRBV27 and TRBJ1-5; TRBD1 agrees at 7 bases. V was pared by 3 bases and J by 1 base, with 6 bases of the junction left unmatched. The CDR3 consists of 16 residues. Germline assignment: CDR1 MNHEY and CDR2 SMNVEV (reference sequence). The CDR3 bases are TGTGCCAGCAGTTTGCCAACAGGGGAGAGCAATCAGCCCCAGCATTTT. Protein product: CASSLPTGESNQPQHF.

This sequence joins TRBV5-4 and TRBJ2-2; TRBD1 agrees at 9 bases. CDR1 and CDR2 (germline): SGHNT, YYREEE (reference sequence). The CDR3 runs 15 residues. The J segment lost 3 bases and the V segment lost 4 bases, leaving 4 bases of the junction unmatched. Here the CDR3 reads CASSTRDRDTGELFF. CDR3 nucleotides: TGTGCCAGCAGCACCCGGGACAGGGACACCGGGGAGCTGTTTTTT.

CDR3 protein: CASSFPGTVATGELFF. In DNA, the CDR3 is TGTGCCAGCAGCTTCCCCGGGACAGTGGCCACCGGGGAGCTGTTTTTT. The chain is built from TRBV7-2 and TRBJ2-2, with 7 bases lining up with TRBD1. Germline V gene sequence: CDR1 SGHTA, CDR2 FQGNSA. This CDR3 has 16 amino acids. Unmatched junction bases numbered 8, after V lost 3 bases and J lost 4 bases.

The chain links TRBV29-1 to TRBJ1-1; D not resolved. The CDR3 runs 11 residues. Trimming took off 2 bases at V and 3 bases at J, with 4 bases between the two ends. From germline, CDR1 is SQVTM and CDR2 ANQGSEA. The CDR3 nucleotides are TGCAGCGTTGAACGGTACACTGAAGCTTTCTTT. Translating gives CSVERYTEAFF.

The rearrangement links TRBV10-2 to TRBJ1-2, with a weak D call TRBD1 (5 bases). The CDR3 spans 15 residues. The V and J ends lost 2 bases and 7 bases respectively, with 17 bases between them. The V gene's germline CDR1 is WSHSY and CDR2 SAAADI. This CDR3 is CASSEIRVPGGGYTF. The CDR3, as DNA: TGCGCCAGCAGTGAGATAAGGGTCCCCGGGGGTGGCTACACCTTC.

The gene calls are TRBV5-4 and TRBJ2-3; TRBD2 matches 8 bases. This CDR3 has 18 residues. Germline lookup yields CDR1 SGHNT and CDR2 YYREEE (reference sequence). V lost 3 bases to trimming and J lost 4 bases; unmatched junction nucleotides: 16. The chain's CDR3 is CASSSPGGGPPQPDTQYF. In DNA, the CDR3 is TGTGCCAGCAGCTCCCCGGGGGGGGGCCCCCCCCAGCCAGATACGCAGTATTTT.

Details on this clone: Within the sample, other DNA sequences also encode this same CDR3. The chain carries TRBV15 and TRBJ1-2, with D tentatively TRBD1 (6 bases). Germline V gives CDR1 LNHNV, CDR2 YYDKDF (reference sequence). V lost 5 bases and J lost 1, with 8 bases in between. This CDR3 has 13 amino acids. CDR3 sequence: CATSRDINYGYTF. CDR3 coding DNA: TGTGCCACCAGCCGGGACATTAACTATGGCTACACCTTC. Full variable domain (outside the CDR3, taken from reference TRBV15 and TRBJ1-2): DAMVIQNPRYQVTQFGKPVTLSCSQTLNHNVMYWYQQKSSQAPKLLFHYYDKDFNNEADTPDNFQSRRPNTSFCFLDIRSPGLGDTAMYLCATSRDINYGYTFGSGTRLTVV.

The rearrangement uses TRBV11-2 and TRBJ2-3; TRBD2 matches at 10 bases. Trimming took 5 bases from V and 2 from J; bases not matched to a gene: 7. The CDR3 has 16 residues. Germline CDR1 SGHAT, CDR2 FQNNGV. In DNA, the CDR3 is TGTGCCAGCAGCGGTAGGACTAGCGGCCTCACAGATACGCAGTATTTT. This sequence encodes CASSGRTSGLTDTQYF.

The rearrangement uses TRBV5-8 and TRBJ1-1; D is ambiguous. The V and J ends lost 0 bases and 8 bases respectively, with 17 bases between them. The germline CDR1 and CDR2 sequences are SGHTS and YDEGEE. CDR3 length: 15 residues. The CDR3 reads CASSLVPEGILEAFF. CDR3 nucleotide sequence: TGTGCCAGCAGCTTGGTTCCAGAGGGTATCCTCGAAGCTTTCTTT.

This clone was counted only a few times. V gene TRBV2 combines with J gene TRBJ2-3; 11 nucleotides match TRBD2. The length of the CDR3 is 15 residues. The trim removed 5 bases at V and 0 bases at J, leaving 1 base unmatched. The germline CDR1 and CDR2 sequences are SNHLY and FYNNEI. The CDR3 DNA reads TGTGCCAGCAGTCCTAGCGGGAGGAGCACAGATACGCAGTATTTT. Translating gives CASSPSGRSTDTQYF.

The sample holds a few counts of this clone. This sequence joins TRBV5-6 and TRBJ2-2, with 11 bases identical to TRBD2. Germline V gene lookup returns CDR1 SGHDT and CDR2 YYEEEE. The CDR3 loop spans 16 amino acids. The V segment lost 2 bases and the J segment 8 bases; nucleotides outside the gene matches: 8. In nucleotides, the CDR3 is TGTGCCAGCAGCTTTTCCCGACTAGCGGGAAGTGGGGAGCTGTTTTTT. It encodes CASSFSRLAGSGELFF.

Written as DNA, the CDR3 is TGCAGCGGCCGCGGGGTGAGGGAGACCCAGTACTTC. Translated: CSGRGVRETQYF. The chain has TRBV29-1 and TRBJ2-5; D may be TRBD2 (6 bases). Deletions cut 7 bases from V and 5 bases from J, with 14 bases between. The germline CDR1 and CDR2 sequences are SQVTM and ANQGSEA. The CDR3 sequence is 12 residues long.